Shown below are 20 T cell receptor beta chains from a single sample sequenced in a study of blood T cells in healthy people across ages. A second about 6 to 12 cycle PCR used barcoded and J-beta primers. TCRdb passed the 5' RACE reads through MiXCR, listing each CDR3 protein once. Of approximately 1.5 million distinct CDR3 sequences in the sample, under 55% were seen once. Sequencing was done on a sample of blood. These receptor sequences come from a young woman in good health.

The chain uses TRBV4-1 and TRBJ2-5; 12 nucleotides line up with TRBD2. CDR3 length: 17 amino acids. From germline, CDR1 is MGHRA and CDR2 YSYEKL. With 1 base clipped from V and 1 base from J, the junction kept 4 bases outside the gene matches. DNA for the CDR3: TGCGCCAGCAGCCAAGTAGGACTAGCGGGATTCCAAGAGACCCAGTACTTC. It specifies CASSQVGLAGFQETQYF.

Remarks on this clonotype: The junction departs from germline at one end; a sequencing error may be responsible. The chain couples TRBV7-2 to TRBJ2-3; D ambiguous. The germline gives CDR1 SGHTA, CDR2 FQGNSA. CDR3 length: 14 amino acids. The CDR3 region has the DNA TGTGCTAGCAGCACGGTACGGGGCACAGATACGCAGTATTTT. This encodes CASSTVRGTDTQYF.

The chain employs TRBV4-1 and TRBJ2-7; 7 bases fit TRBD1. The junction had 8 bases not matched to a gene; V was cut back by 4 bases and J by 5 bases. Germline V lookup: CDR1 MGHRA, CDR2 YSYEKL. This CDR3 spans 14 amino acids. In DNA, the CDR3 is TGCGCCAGCAGCCCAGCGACAGGGTTCCACGAGCAGTACTTC. Translating it yields CASSPATGFHEQYF.

The V gene is TRBV9, the J gene TRBJ2-5; D perhaps matches TRBD2 (5 bases). The CDR3 contains 15 residues. V dropped 0 bases and J dropped 5 bases, with 14 bases sitting between them. Germline CDR1 reads SGDLS; CDR2 reads YYNGEE. CDR3 nucleotides: TGTGCCAGCAGCGTAGGTTTTAGCGTGGGGGAGACCCAGTACTTC. It translates to CASSVGFSVGETQYF.

This clonotype has only a few counts. This chain joins TRBV3-1 and TRBJ2-7; D is possibly TRBD1 or TRBD2 (6 bases each). The CDR3 extends over 15 amino acids. V lost 1 base to trimming and J lost 4 bases, with 14 bases between them. Germline V CDR1 and CDR2: LGHDT, YNNKEL (reference sequence). CDR3 DNA sequence: TGTGCCAGCAGCCAAGGGCGGACAGCGGGTTACGAGCAGTACTTC. It yields the protein CASSQGRTAGYEQYF.

The V call is TRBV6-2 or TRBV6-3, the J call TRBJ1-2; D remains ambiguous. In germline, CDR1 is MNHEY, CDR2 SVGEGT. V was pared by 2 bases and J by 7 bases, with 8 bases between. This CDR3 has 12 residues. CDR3 coding DNA: TGTGCCAGCAGTTACAGTCCGTCTGGCTACACCTTC. It encodes CASSYSPSGYTF.

CDR3 amino acids: CSVEDHWTGLSYGYTF. The CDR3, as DNA: TGCAGCGTTGAAGATCATTGGACAGGGCTTTCCTATGGCTACACCTTC. This rearrangement joins TRBV29-1 to TRBJ1-2; TRBD1 matches at 8 bases. This CDR3 has 16 residues. CDR1 is SQVTM, CDR2 ANQGSEA, per germline. V trimming: 0 bases; J trimming: 4 bases; junction bases outside the gene matches: 10.

This rearrangement joins TRBV7-3 to TRBJ1-1, with a weak D call TRBD1 (5 bases). V shed 5 bases and J shed 2 bases, with 15 bases lying between them. Germline V gene sequence: CDR1 SGHTA, CDR2 FQGTGA. CDR3 length: 15 residues. For the CDR3, the DNA is TGTGCCAGCAGCCCCCAGACAGCGGGAAACACTGAAGCTTTCTTT. As protein: CASSPQTAGNTEAFF.

The chain joins TRBV29-1 to TRBJ1-1; D not resolved. Trimming removed 2 bases from V and 6 bases from J, with 16 bases in between. The germline V gene encodes CDR1 SQVTM and CDR2 ANQGSEA. The CDR3 is made up of 14 amino acids. The CDR3 DNA is TGCAGCGTTGAACTAGGCCTAGGGATTTCTGAAGCTTTCTTT. Its protein product is CSVELGLGISEAFF.

Ten or more counts support this clonotype. This chain uses TRBV12-3 or TRBV12-4 with TRBJ2-1; D unclear. V lost 1 base, J lost 3 bases, and 7 bases lay in between. CDR3 length equals 14 residues. This CDR3 reads CASSLGTVYNEQFF. The DNA of the CDR3 is TGTGCCAGCAGTTTAGGTACAGTCTACAATGAGCAGTTCTTC.

The V call is TRBV20-1, the J call TRBJ2-7; D may correspond to TRBD1 or TRBD2 (6 bases each). Germline V gene sequence: CDR1 DFQATT, CDR2 SNEGSKA (reference sequence). The CDR3 covers 16 residues. V shed 0 bases and J shed 7 bases, with 22 bases lying between them. CDR3 residues: CSARDSRRGSYNEQYF. The CDR3 DNA reads TGCAGTGCTAGAGATAGTAGGAGGGGGTCCTACAATGAGCAGTACTTC.

This clonotype has at least ten counts. The chain is built from TRBV27 and TRBJ2-7, with 9 bases matching TRBD1. J was trimmed by 0 bases and V by 3 bases; bases with no gene match: 0. Looked up from germline, CDR1 is MNHEY and CDR2 is SMNVEV (reference sequence). The CDR3 is made up of 14 amino acids. CDR3 sequence reads: CASSLTGGSYEQYF. The CDR3 DNA follows: TGTGCCAGCAGTTTGACAGGGGGCTCCTACGAGCAGTACTTC.

This clonotype has a handful of counts. The chain combines TRBV20-1 with TRBJ1-1; a possible D gene is TRBD1 (5 bases). Germline V CDR1 and CDR2: DFQATT, SNEGSKA (reference sequence). Trimming removed 0 bases at V and 6 bases at J, with 11 bases between. The CDR3 is made up of 13 amino acids. CDR3 bases: TGCAGTGCTAGAGATCAGATAGGGGCTGAAGCTTTCTTT. This codes for CSARDQIGAEAFF.

In nucleotides, the CDR3 is TGTGCCAGCAGCCAAGACATCGGTCCGGGGGGGACGCAGTATTTT. It yields the protein CASSQDIGPGGTQYF. The chain joins TRBV3-1 to TRBJ2-3; 8 bases match TRBD2. The germline V gene has CDR1 LGHDT and CDR2 YNNKEL (reference sequence). Losses at the gene ends were 0 bases for V and 9 bases for J; bases not matched to a gene: 8. This CDR3 spans 15 amino acids.

This sequence joins TRBV30 and TRBJ2-3; the D is unclear. Germline values: CDR1 GTSNPN, CDR2 SVGIG (reference sequence). V lost 2 bases and J lost 6, with 6 bases in between. CDR3 length: 11 residues. CDR3: CAWSMADTQYF. The CDR3 bases are TGTGCCTGGAGTATGGCGGATACGCAGTATTTT.

The chain combines TRBV4-2 with TRBJ2-1, with TRBD2 matching over 15 bases. CDR1 and CDR2 (germline): LGHNA, YNFKEQ. The CDR3 extends over 18 amino acids. The J segment lost 7 bases and the V segment lost 1 base, leaving 8 bases of the junction unmatched. CDR3 amino acids: CASSQASLGLAGGNEQFF. The CDR3 DNA reads as TGTGCCAGCAGCCAAGCGTCTTTGGGACTAGCGGGAGGAAATGAGCAGTTCTTC.

The V call is TRBV28, the J call TRBJ2-7; TRBD1 matches at 8 bases. V shed 8 bases and J 7 bases; nucleotides not matched to a gene: 10. The CDR3 is made up of 13 amino acids. CDR1 is MDHEN and CDR2 is SYDVKM in the germline V gene. CDR3 in amino acids: CASAGTGSLEQYF. The CDR3, as DNA: TGTGCCAGCGCCGGGACAGGCTCCCTGGAGCAGTACTTC.

V usage is TRBV6-5 and J usage is TRBJ2-1; 11 bases are shared with TRBD2. Germline CDR1 is MNHEY and CDR2 is SVGAGI. This CDR3 is 15 amino acids long. V trimming: 5 bases; J trimming: 5 bases; junction bases outside the gene matches: 5. CDR3 nucleotide sequence: TGTGCCAGCAGTGCCCGACTAGCGGGGCACAATGAGCAGTTCTTC. The encoded protein is CASSARLAGHNEQFF.

J is TRBJ2-3 and V is TRBV20-1; D gene ambiguous. V was pared by 0 bases and J by 1 base, with 11 bases between. CDR3 length: 15 residues. Germline CDR1 is DFQATT and CDR2 is SNEGSKA (reference sequence). This chain's CDR3 is CSARDPVVGTDTQYF. DNA of the CDR3: TGCAGTGCTAGAGACCCAGTTGTAGGCACAGATACGCAGTATTTT.

The chain has TRBV6-6 and TRBJ1-4, with 8 bases fitting TRBD1. This CDR3 is 13 amino acids long. CDR1 and CDR2 (germline): MNHNY, SVGAGI (reference sequence). The ends lost 7 bases at V and 6 bases at J; junction bases unmatched: 4. The CDR3 DNA is TGTGCCAGCAATCAGGGGGCGCATGAAAAACTGTTTTTT. It yields the protein CASNQGAHEKLFF.